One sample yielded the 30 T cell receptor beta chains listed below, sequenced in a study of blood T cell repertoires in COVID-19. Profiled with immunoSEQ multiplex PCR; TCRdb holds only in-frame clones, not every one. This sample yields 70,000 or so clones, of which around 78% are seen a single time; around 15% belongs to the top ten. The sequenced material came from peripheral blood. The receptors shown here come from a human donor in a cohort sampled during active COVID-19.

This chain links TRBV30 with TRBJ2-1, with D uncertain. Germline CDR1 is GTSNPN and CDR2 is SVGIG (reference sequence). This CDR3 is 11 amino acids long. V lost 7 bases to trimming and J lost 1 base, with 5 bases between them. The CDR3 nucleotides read TGTGCCTCTCGTTCCTACAATGAGCAGTTCTTC. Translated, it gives CASRSYNEQFF. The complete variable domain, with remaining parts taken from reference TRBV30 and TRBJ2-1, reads SQTIHQWPATLVQPVGSPLSLECTVEGTSNPNLYWYRQAAGRGLQLLFYSVGIGQISSEVPQNLSASRPQDRQFILSSKKLLLSDSGFYLCASRSYNEQFFGPGTRLTVL.

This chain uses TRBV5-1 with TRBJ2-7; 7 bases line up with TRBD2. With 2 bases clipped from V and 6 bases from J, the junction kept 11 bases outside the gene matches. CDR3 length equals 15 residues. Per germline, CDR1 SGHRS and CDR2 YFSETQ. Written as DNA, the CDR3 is TGCGCCAGCAGCTTTACCGCGGGGGTCGGGGGCGAGCAGTACTTC. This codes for CASSFTAGVGGEQYF.

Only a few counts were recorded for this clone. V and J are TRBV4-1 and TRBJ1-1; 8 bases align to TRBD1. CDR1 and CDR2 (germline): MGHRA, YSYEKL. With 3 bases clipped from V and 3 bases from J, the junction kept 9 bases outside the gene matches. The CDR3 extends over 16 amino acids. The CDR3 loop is CASSHPTGDVDTEAFF. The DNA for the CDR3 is TGCGCCAGCAGCCATCCGACAGGGGATGTGGACACTGAAGCTTTCTTT.

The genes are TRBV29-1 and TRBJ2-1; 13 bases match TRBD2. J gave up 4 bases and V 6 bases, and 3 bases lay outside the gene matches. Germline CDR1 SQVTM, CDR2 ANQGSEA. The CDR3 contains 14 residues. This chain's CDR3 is CSVWTSGGYNEQFF. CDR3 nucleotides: TGCAGCGTGTGGACTAGCGGGGGATACAATGAGCAGTTCTTC.

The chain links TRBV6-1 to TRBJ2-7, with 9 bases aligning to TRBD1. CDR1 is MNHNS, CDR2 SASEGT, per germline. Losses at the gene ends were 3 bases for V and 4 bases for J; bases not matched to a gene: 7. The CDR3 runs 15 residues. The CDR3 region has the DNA TGTGCCAGCAGTGATGTGGGACAGGGTCGGTACGAGCAGTACTTC. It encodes CASSDVGQGRYEQYF.

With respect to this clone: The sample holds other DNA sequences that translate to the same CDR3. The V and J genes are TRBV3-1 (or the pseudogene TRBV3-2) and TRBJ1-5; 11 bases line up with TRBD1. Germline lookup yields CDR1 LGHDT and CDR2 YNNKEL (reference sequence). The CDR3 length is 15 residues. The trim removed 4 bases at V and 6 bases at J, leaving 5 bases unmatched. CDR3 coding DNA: TGTGCCAGCAGCCCCAGGACAGGGGGCGGTCAGCCCCAGCATTTT. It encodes CASSPRTGGGQPQHF.

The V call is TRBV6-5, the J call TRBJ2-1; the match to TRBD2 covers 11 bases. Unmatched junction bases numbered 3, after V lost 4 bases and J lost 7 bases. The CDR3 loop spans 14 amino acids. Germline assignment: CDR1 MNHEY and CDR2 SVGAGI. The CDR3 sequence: CASSLRLAGNEQFF. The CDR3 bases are TGTGCCAGCAGTTTGAGACTAGCGGGAAATGAGCAGTTCTTC.

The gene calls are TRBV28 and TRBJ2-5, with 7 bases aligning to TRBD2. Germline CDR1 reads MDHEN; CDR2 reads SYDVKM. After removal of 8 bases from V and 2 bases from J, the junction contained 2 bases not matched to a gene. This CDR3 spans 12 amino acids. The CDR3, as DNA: TGTGCCAGCGGGGGGGGACAAGAGACCCAGTACTTC. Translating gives CASGGGQETQYF.

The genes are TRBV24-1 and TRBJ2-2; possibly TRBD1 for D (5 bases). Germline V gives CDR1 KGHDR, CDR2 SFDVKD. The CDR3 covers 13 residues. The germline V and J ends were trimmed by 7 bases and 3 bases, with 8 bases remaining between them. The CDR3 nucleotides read TGTGCCACCAGAACAGGAGACACCGGGGAGCTGTTTTTT. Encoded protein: CATRTGDTGELFF.

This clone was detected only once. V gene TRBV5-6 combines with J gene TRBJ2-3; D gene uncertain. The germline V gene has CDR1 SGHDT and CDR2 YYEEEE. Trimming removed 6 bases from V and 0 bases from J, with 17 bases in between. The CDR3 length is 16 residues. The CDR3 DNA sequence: TGTGCCAGCAATTTTTTGGGTCCAGGTAGCACAGATACGCAGTATTTT. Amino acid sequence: CASNFLGPGSTDTQYF. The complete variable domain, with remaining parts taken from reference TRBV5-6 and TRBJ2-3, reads DAGVTQSPTHLIKTRGQQVTLRCSPKSGHDTVSWYQQALGQGPQFIFQYYEEEERQRGNFPDRFSGHQFPNYSSELNVNALLLGDSALYLCASNFLGPGSTDTQYFGPGTRLTVL.

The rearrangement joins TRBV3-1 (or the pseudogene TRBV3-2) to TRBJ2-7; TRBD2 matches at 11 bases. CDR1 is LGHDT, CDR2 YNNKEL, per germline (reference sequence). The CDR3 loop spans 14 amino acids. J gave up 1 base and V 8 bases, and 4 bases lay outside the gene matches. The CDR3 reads CASSGLADSYEQYF. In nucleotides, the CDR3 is TGTGCCAGCTCGGGACTAGCGGATTCCTACGAGCAGTACTTC.

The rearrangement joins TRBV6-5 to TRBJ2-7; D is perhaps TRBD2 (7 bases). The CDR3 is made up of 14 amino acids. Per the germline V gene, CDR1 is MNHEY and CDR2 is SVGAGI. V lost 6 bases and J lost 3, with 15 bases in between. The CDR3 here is CASRQGGGFYEQYF. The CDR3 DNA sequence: TGTGCCAGCAGGCAGGGAGGGGGTTTCTACGAGCAGTACTTC.

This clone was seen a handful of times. The CDR3 nucleotides read TGTGCCACCAGTGATTTGTCTATATACCCGAACACCGGGGAGCTGTTTTTT. This sequence encodes CATSDLSIYPNTGELFF. The chain combines TRBV24-1 with TRBJ2-2; no reliable D call. Trimming removed 0 bases at V and 0 bases at J, with 10 bases between. Germline CDR1 reads KGHDR; CDR2 reads SFDVKD. The CDR3 length is 17 residues.

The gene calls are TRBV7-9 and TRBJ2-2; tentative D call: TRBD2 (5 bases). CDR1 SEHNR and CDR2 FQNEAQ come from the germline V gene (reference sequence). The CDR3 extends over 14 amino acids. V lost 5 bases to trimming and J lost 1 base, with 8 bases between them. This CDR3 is CASSPSGNTGELFF. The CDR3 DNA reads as TGTGCCAGCAGCCCAAGCGGGAACACCGGGGAGCTGTTTTTT.

The CDR3 DNA follows: TGTGCCACCAGTGATTTAGGGGGAGTGGAACAAGAGACCCAGTACTTC. Translation gives CATSDLGGVEQETQYF. The rearrangement links TRBV24-1 to TRBJ2-5; perhaps TRBD1 as D (6 bases). V was shortened by 1 base and J by 2 bases, with 13 bases between the two germline ends. Germline V gene sequence: CDR1 KGHDR, CDR2 SFDVKD. The CDR3 runs 16 residues.

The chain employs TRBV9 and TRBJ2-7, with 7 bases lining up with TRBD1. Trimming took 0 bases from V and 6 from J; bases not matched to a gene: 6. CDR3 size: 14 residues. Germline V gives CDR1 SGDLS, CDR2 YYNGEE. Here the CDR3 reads CASSVGGQRSEQYF. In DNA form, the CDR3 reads TGTGCCAGCAGCGTAGGGGGACAGCGATCCGAGCAGTACTTC.

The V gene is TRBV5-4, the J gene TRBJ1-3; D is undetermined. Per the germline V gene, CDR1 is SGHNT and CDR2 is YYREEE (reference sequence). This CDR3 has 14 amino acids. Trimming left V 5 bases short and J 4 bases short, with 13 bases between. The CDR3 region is CASSLGLQGNTIYF. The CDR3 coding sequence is TGTGCCAGCAGTCTTGGCCTACAGGGAAACACCATATATTTT. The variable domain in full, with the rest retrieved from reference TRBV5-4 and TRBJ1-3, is ETGVTQSPTHLIKTRGQQVTLRCSSQSGHNTVSWYQQALGQGPQFIFQYYREEENGRGNFPPRFSGLQFPNYSSELNVNALELDDSALYLCASSLGLQGNTIYFGEGSWLTVV.

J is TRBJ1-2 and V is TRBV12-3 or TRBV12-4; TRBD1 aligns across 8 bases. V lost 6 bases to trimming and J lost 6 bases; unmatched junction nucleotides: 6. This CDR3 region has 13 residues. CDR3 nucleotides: TGTGCCAGCAGCCTCAGGGGGCTCGATGGCTACACCTTC. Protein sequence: CASSLRGLDGYTF.

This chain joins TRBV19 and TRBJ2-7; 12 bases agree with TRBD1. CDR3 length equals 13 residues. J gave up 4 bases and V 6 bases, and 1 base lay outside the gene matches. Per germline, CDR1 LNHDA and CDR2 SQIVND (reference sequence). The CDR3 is CASRGQGAYEQYF. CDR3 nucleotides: TGTGCCAGTAGGGGACAGGGGGCATACGAGCAGTACTTC.

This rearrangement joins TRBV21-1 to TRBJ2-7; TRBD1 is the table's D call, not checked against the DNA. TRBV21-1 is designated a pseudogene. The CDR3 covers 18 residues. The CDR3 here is CASSKWARQGAPRKEQYF. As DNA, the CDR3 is TGTGCCAGCAGCAAATGGGCGCGACAAGGGGCCCCCCGTAAGGAGCAGTACTTC.

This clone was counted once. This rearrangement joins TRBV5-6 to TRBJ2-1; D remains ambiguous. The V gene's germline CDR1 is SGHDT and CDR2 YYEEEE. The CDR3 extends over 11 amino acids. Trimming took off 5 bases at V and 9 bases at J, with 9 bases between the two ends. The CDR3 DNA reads TGTGCCAGCAGTCAACAAGTTGAGCAGTTCTTC. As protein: CASSQQVEQFF.

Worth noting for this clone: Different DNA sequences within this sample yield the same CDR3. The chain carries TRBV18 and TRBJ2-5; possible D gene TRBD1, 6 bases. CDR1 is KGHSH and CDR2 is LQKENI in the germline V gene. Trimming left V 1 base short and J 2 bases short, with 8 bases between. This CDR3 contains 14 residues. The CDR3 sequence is CASSPLQGQETQYF. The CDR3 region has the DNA TGTGCCAGCTCACCACTGCAGGGGCAAGAGACCCAGTACTTC.

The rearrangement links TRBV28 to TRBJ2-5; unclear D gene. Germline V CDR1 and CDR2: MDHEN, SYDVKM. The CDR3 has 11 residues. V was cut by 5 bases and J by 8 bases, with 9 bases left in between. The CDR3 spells CASSQTPTQYF. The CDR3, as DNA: TGTGCCAGCAGTCAGACTCCTACCCAGTACTTC.

As DNA, the CDR3 is TGTGCCAGCAGCCAAGTGGCGGGGGAAACCGGGGAGCTGTTTTTT. This translates into CASSQVAGETGELFF. This chain connects TRBV7-2 to TRBJ2-2, with 7 bases lining up with TRBD2. After removal of 5 bases from V and 5 bases from J, the junction contained 8 bases not matched to a gene. The germline V gene encodes CDR1 SGHTA and CDR2 FQGNSA. The CDR3 extends over 15 amino acids.

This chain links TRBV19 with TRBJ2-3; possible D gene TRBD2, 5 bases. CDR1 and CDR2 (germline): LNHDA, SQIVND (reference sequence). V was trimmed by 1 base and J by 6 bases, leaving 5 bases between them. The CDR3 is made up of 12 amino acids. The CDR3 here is CASSIGEDTQYF. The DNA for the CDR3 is TGTGCCAGTAGTATAGGGGAGGATACGCAGTATTTT. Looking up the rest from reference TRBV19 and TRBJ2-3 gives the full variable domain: DGGITQSPKYLFRKEGQNVTLSCEQNLNHDAMYWYRQDPGQGLRLIYYSQIVNDFQKGDIAEGYSVSREKKESFPLTVTSAQKNPTAFYLCASSIGEDTQYFGPGTRLTVL.

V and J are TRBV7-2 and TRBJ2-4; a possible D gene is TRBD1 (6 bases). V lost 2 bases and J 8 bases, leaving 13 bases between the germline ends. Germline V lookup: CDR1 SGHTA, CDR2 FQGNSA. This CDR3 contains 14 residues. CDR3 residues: CASSLSQGIDIQYF. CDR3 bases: TGTGCCAGCAGCTTATCACAGGGAATAGACATTCAGTACTTC.

CDR3 bases: TGCGCCAGCAGCTTGGATCTAGCGGGTGAGCAGTTCTTC. Protein product: CASSLDLAGEQFF. V and J are TRBV5-1 and TRBJ2-1; TRBD2 matches 8 bases. Unmatched junction bases numbered 2, after V lost 0 bases and J lost 9 bases. The CDR3 consists of 13 residues. CDR1 and CDR2 from the germline V gene are SGHRS and YFSETQ. Full variable domain (rest looked up from reference TRBV5-1 and TRBJ2-1): KAGVTQTPRYLIKTRGQQVTLSCSPISGHRSVSWYQQTPGQGLQFLFEYFSETQRNKGNFPGRFSGRQFSNSRSEMNVSTLELGDSALYLCASSLDLAGEQFFGPGTRLTVL.

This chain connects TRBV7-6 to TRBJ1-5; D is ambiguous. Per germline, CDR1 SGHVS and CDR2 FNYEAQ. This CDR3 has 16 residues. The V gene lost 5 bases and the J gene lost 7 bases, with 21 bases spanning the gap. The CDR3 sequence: CASSPIAGEGGQPQHF. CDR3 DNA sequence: TGTGCCAGCAGCCCCATCGCCGGGGAGGGTGGCCAGCCCCAGCATTTT. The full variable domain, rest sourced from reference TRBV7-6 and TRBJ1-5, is GAGVSQSPRYKVTKRGQDVALRCDPISGHVSLYWYRQALGQGPEFLTYFNYEAQQDKSGLPNDRFSAERPEGSISTLTIQRTEQRDSAMYRCASSPIAGEGGQPQHFGDGTRLSIL.

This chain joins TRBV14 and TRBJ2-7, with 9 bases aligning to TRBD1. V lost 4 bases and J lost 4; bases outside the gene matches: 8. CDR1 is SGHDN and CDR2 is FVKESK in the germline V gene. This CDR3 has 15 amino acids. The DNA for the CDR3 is TGTGCCAGCAGCCTGTTGGGACAGGGTGGGTACGAGCAGTACTTC. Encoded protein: CASSLLGQGGYEQYF.

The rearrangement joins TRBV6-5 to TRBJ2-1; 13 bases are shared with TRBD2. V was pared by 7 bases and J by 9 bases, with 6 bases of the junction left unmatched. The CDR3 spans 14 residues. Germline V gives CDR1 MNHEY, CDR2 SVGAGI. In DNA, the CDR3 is TGTGCCAGCATCCCGACTAGCGGGGGGCGTGAGCAGTTCTTC. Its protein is CASIPTSGGREQFF.